The 9 T cell receptor beta chains given below trace back to one sample, sequenced in a study of Graves' ophthalmopathy and Graves' hyperthyroidism. Researchers took RNA transcripts and amplified TCR beta CDR3 regions from them. The authors performed first-round RT-PCR with HTBI primers and then a second-round multiplex PCR. TCRdb re-derived calls from the multiplex PCR reads in MiXCR, one entry per CDR3 protein. The sample records 200,000 to 250,000 distinct CDR3 sequences, 25% to 30% being singletons. Source material: peripheral blood. Source of these receptors: a man aged 50 to 59 with Graves' ophthalmopathy.

The gene calls are TRBV13 and TRBJ2-7; TRBD2 matches 8 bases. CDR3 length: 15 amino acids. Germline values: CDR1 PRHDT, CDR2 FYEKMQ (reference sequence). With 6 bases clipped from V and 6 bases from J, the junction kept 13 bases outside the gene matches. CDR3 loop: CASSYLGSGVVEQYF. The CDR3 nucleotides read TGTGCCAGCAGTTACCTAGGTAGCGGGGTTGTCGAGCAGTACTTC.

This clonotype occurred many times. The rearrangement joins TRBV11-3 to TRBJ1-1; D uncertain. Germline CDR1 reads SGHNT; CDR2 reads YENEEA. The V end was cut by 6 bases, the J end by 1 base, with 9 bases between. The CDR3 is made up of 13 amino acids. The CDR3 DNA reads as TGTGCCAGCAGTAAAAATACGAACACTGAAGCTTTCTTT. The encoded protein is CASSKNTNTEAFF. Variable domain in full (rest from reference TRBV11-3 and TRBJ1-1): EAGVVQSPRYKIIEKKQPVAFWCNPISGHNTLYWYLQNLGQGPELLIRYENEEAVDDSQLPKDRFSAERLKGVDSTLKIQPAELGDSAVYLCASSKNTNTEAFFGQGTRLTVV.

This clonotype appeared once. V is TRBV2 and J is TRBJ2-6; D tentatively fits TRBD1 or TRBD2 (5 bases each). This CDR3 region has 16 residues. Trimming cost V 5 bases and J 4 bases, with 15 bases left between them. Germline V CDR1 and CDR2: SNHLY, FYNNEI. DNA of the CDR3: TGTGCCAGCAGTCCGGGACGTAACGTGGGGGCCAACGTCCTGACTTTC. Protein product: CASSPGRNVGANVLTF.

This clonotype was found many times. V and J are TRBV28 and TRBJ1-5, with a weak D call TRBD1 (5 bases). This CDR3 region has 14 residues. The V and J ends lost 6 bases and 7 bases respectively, with 16 bases between them. Germline CDR1 reads MDHEN; CDR2 reads SYDVKM. CDR3 in amino acids: CASREDTEGQPQHF. CDR3 bases: TGTGCCAGCAGGGAGGACACCGAAGGACAGCCCCAGCATTTT.

DNA of the CDR3: TGTGCCAGCAGCTTATCCCTACTGTACGAGCAGTACTTC. It codes for CASSLSLLYEQYF. The genes are TRBV12-3 or TRBV12-4 and TRBJ2-7, with D uncertain. V lost 6 bases and J 4 bases, leaving 13 bases between the germline ends. The CDR3 totals 13 residues.

V and J are TRBV6-2 or TRBV6-3 and TRBJ1-5, with D possibly being TRBD1 (6 bases). The ends were cut back, 6 bases at V and 4 bases at J, with 13 bases in the middle. The germline CDR1 and CDR2 sequences are MNHEY and SVGEGT. This CDR3 spans 14 amino acids. CDR3 protein: CASSPGAENQPQHF. CDR3 bases: TGTGCCAGCAGCCCAGGGGCAGAAAATCAGCCCCAGCATTTT.

This clonotype was seen repeatedly, ten times or more. V usage is TRBV6-5 and J usage is TRBJ2-5; TRBD2 aligns across 11 bases. J was trimmed by 3 bases and V by 6 bases; bases with no gene match: 0. CDR1 is MNHEY and CDR2 is SVGAGI in the germline V gene. This CDR3 has 13 residues. CDR3 nucleotides: TGTGCCAGCAGGACTAGCGGGGAAGAGACCCAGTACTTC. Amino acids: CASRTSGEETQYF.

This clonotype has a count of ten or more. The V gene is TRBV2, the J gene TRBJ1-2, with D maybe TRBD1 (5 bases). Germline-derived CDR1 and CDR2 are SNHLY and FYNNEI. The CDR3 consists of 16 residues. V was clipped by 0 bases and J by 8 bases, with 19 bases between them. The CDR3: CASSEATRGSSSGYTF. Here the CDR3 DNA reads TGTGCCAGCAGTGAAGCGACACGGGGCTCGTCGTCGGGCTACACCTTC.

This clonotype was seen only a few times. The chain recombines TRBV12-3 or TRBV12-4 with TRBJ2-2, with D perhaps TRBD2 (6 bases). The CDR3 covers 14 residues. Trimming cost V 6 bases and J 0 bases, with 8 bases left between them. The CDR3 nucleotides read TGTGCCAGCAGGGGGGGACCGAACACCGGGGAGCTGTTTTTT. Amino acid sequence: CASRGGPNTGELFF.